The next 2 T cell receptor beta chains were all read from a single sample in a study of blood T cell repertoires in COVID-19. The protocol was immunoSEQ multiplex PCR, while the TCRdb copy is restricted to in-frame clones and leaves out a portion. The sample contains about 100,000 clones, around 85% of which appear only once. The sample taken for sequencing was peripheral blood. The receptors shown here come from a woman in her seventies with active or convalescent COVID-19.

J is TRBJ1-6 and V is TRBV4-3; a weak D match, TRBD1 (5 bases). Trimming took off 1 base at V and 6 bases at J, with 10 bases between the two ends. The CDR3 consists of 15 residues. Germline lookup yields CDR1 LGHNA and CDR2 YSLEER. CDR3 amino acids: CASSQVSQGNSPLHF. CDR3 nucleotide sequence: TGCGCCAGCAGCCAAGTTAGTCAGGGTAATTCACCCCTCCACTTT.

The V gene is TRBV5-5, the J gene TRBJ1-1; D is perhaps TRBD1 (5 bases). This CDR3 has 14 amino acids. Germline V gene sequence: CDR1 SGHKS, CDR2 YYEKEE (reference sequence). Trimming left V 4 bases short and J 2 bases short, with 12 bases between. CDR3 loop: CASSGGTVNTEAFF. Here the CDR3 DNA reads TGTGCCAGCAGCGGGGGGACCGTTAACACTGAAGCTTTCTTT.